This TCR beta chain comes out of a study of blood T cell repertoires in COVID-19. Study summary: Samples taken during acute and convalescent COVID-19 were collected in the United States, Italy and Spain. PBMCs, B-cell-depleted T cells, or T cells provided the cDNA or gDNA that made up the material.

Trimming took 2 bases from V and 4 from J, leaving 15 bases between them. Germline CDR1 reads KGHSH; CDR2 reads LQKENI. The CDR3 contains 17 residues. The authors' processing: Reference gene primer amplification gave estimated nucleated cell counts. Sequenced by immunoSEQ multiplex PCR; TCRdb stores in-frame clones only, minus some. The DNA gave D and trimming, while V, J and clone size come from that table. The repertoire holds 90,000 or so clones, with 90% as singletons. Sequencing was done on a sample of peripheral blood. J is TRBJ2-6 and V is TRBV18; a weak D match, TRBD1 (5 bases). This TCR was sampled from a woman of 80 years or more with active or convalescent COVID-19. The CDR3 loop is CASSPIQQVSGANVLTF. Written as DNA, the CDR3 is TGTGCCAGCTCACCAATACAACAGGTATCCGGGGCCAACGTCCTGACTTTC. The full variable domain, with the rest looked up from reference TRBV18 and TRBJ2-6, is NAGVMQNPRHLVRRRGQEARLRCSPMKGHSHVYWYRQLPEEGLKFMVYLQKENIIDESGMPKERFSAEFPKEGPSILRIQQVVRGDSAAYFCASSPIQQVSGANVLTFGAGSRLTVL.